A single sample gave rise to the 22 T cell receptor beta chains below, sequenced in a study of graft-versus-host responses after intestinal transplantation. Only in-frame clones appear in the TCRdb table, and some are missing; sequencing was by immunoSEQ multiplex PCR. Seen here are 55,000 to 65,000 clones, 90% to 95% observed once, and the top ten hold 0.35% to 0.45%. Their specific antigens are unknown. Sample: unstimulated CD4+ T cells sorted from spleen or lymph node cells, taken before transplant. The receptors were gathered from a human donor who was the organ donor for an intestinal transplant.

CDR3 nucleotides: TGTGCCAGCAGCTTGTACGGGGTATGGCGGGGGGGCCCCGAGCAGTACTTC. Protein: CASSLYGVWRGGPEQYF. This chain connects TRBV5-8 to TRBJ2-7; 9 bases agree with TRBD2. The germline gives CDR1 SGHTS, CDR2 YDEGEE. J gave up 6 bases and V 1 base, and 14 bases lay outside the gene matches. The CDR3 has 17 residues.

This clone was detected once. This sequence joins TRBV16 and TRBJ2-3; D unclear. V shed 1 base and J shed 2 bases, with 7 bases lying between them. CDR3 length: 14 residues. The germline V gene has CDR1 KGHSY and CDR2 FQNENV. CDR3 in amino acids: CASSQYPDTDTQYF. In DNA form, the CDR3 reads TGTGCCAGCAGCCAATACCCGGACACAGATACGCAGTATTTT.

The chain uses TRBV19 and TRBJ1-2; D might be TRBD1 (6 bases). Trimming cost V 5 bases and J 7 bases, with 20 bases left between them. Germline-derived CDR1 and CDR2 are LNHDA and SQIVND (reference sequence). This CDR3 has 15 residues. The CDR3 is CASSPRTATWGGYTF. The DNA of the CDR3 is TGTGCCAGTAGTCCCCGGACAGCCACCTGGGGTGGCTACACCTTC.

In DNA, the CDR3 is TGTGCCAGCAGTGAAGCGGGGGGCTTCTCTGGAAACACCATATATTTT. As protein: CASSEAGGFSGNTIYF. This chain uses TRBV2 with TRBJ1-3; D perhaps matches TRBD1 (6 bases). In germline, CDR1 is SNHLY, CDR2 FYNNEI. V dropped 0 bases and J dropped 0 bases, with 9 bases sitting between them. The CDR3 loop spans 16 amino acids.

The rearrangement uses TRBV2 and TRBJ2-7, with D possibly TRBD2 on 6 matching bases. Trimming left V 4 bases short and J 4 bases short, with 8 bases between. This CDR3 contains 12 residues. Germline V CDR1 and CDR2: SNHLY, FYNNEI. The CDR3 coding sequence is TGTGCCAGCAGTGTCCTAGCGTACGAGCAGTACTTC. Encoded protein: CASSVLAYEQYF.

The V call is TRBV21-1, the J call TRBJ2-2; the table's D call of TRBD1 was not tested on the DNA. TRBV21-1 is flagged as a pseudogene. This CDR3 spans 17 amino acids. The CDR3 reads CASSQDRYTRDTGELFF. The CDR3 DNA reads as TGTGCCAGCAGCCAGGACAGGTATACCCGGGACACCGGGGAGCTGTTTTTT.

The chain couples TRBV5-1 to TRBJ1-4; 8 bases map to TRBD1. This CDR3 contains 14 residues. With 3 bases clipped from V and 5 bases from J, the junction kept 3 bases outside the gene matches. CDR1 SGHRS and CDR2 YFSETQ come from the germline V gene. DNA for the CDR3: TGCGCCAGCAGCTGGGGACAGGTGAATGAAAAACTGTTTTTT. Its protein product is CASSWGQVNEKLFF.

The rearrangement uses TRBV7-3 and TRBJ2-3; unclear D gene. The CDR3 has 13 residues. Deletions cut 2 bases from V and 1 base from J, with 4 bases between. CDR1 SGHTA and CDR2 FQGTGA come from the germline V gene. The CDR3 here is CASSLWGTDTQYF. CDR3 DNA sequence: TGTGCCAGCAGCTTATGGGGCACAGATACGCAGTATTTT.

The rearrangement joins TRBV20-1 to TRBJ2-5; no definite D call. In germline, CDR1 is DFQATT, CDR2 SNEGSKA (reference sequence). Trimming took off 2 bases at V and 4 bases at J, with 2 bases between the two ends. This CDR3 has 10 amino acids. DNA of the CDR3: TGCAGTGCTAGACTAGAGACCCAGTACTTC. Its translation is CSARLETQYF.

The table lists this clone with a few counts. The V call is TRBV6-5, the J call TRBJ1-1; no clear D gene. The CDR3 contains 11 residues. V shed 7 bases and J shed 1 base, with 4 bases lying between them. Germline V lookup: CDR1 MNHEY, CDR2 SVGAGI. CDR3 sequence reads: CASKRNTEAFF. CDR3 coding DNA: TGTGCCAGCAAACGGAACACTGAAGCTTTCTTT.

The chain joins TRBV7-2 to TRBJ2-7; D unresolved. V shed 5 bases and J shed 1 base, with 18 bases lying between them. The V gene's germline CDR1 is SGHTA and CDR2 FQGNSA. The CDR3 spans 16 residues. DNA of the CDR3: TGTGCCAGCAGCCAGTTCTGGGCCGGTGGGTCCTACGAGCAGTACTTC. Its protein is CASSQFWAGGSYEQYF.

The chain is built from TRBV5-1 and TRBJ1-2; D is possibly TRBD1 (5 bases). Trimming took 3 bases from V and 5 from J, leaving 11 bases between them. CDR3 length: 13 amino acids. Germline-derived CDR1 and CDR2 are SGHRS and YFSETQ. For the CDR3, the DNA is TGCGCCAGCAGCTATGACAGTACGTATGGCTACACCTTC. Encoded protein: CASSYDSTYGYTF.

Remarks on this clone: Likely a read error: the CDR3 ends without its conserved phenylalanine or tryptophan. This chain uses TRBV7-2 with TRBJ2-7, with D maybe TRBD1 (6 bases). The CDR3 sequence is 14 residues long. V lost 5 bases to trimming and J lost 2 bases, with 13 bases between them. Germline V CDR1 and CDR2: SGHTA, FQGNSA. The CDR3 coding sequence is TGTGCCAGCAGCCCTCGACAGGTTCCCTACGAGCAGTACCTC. Translating gives CASSPRQVPYEQYL.

The rearrangement uses TRBV6-5 and TRBJ1-6; tentatively, D is TRBD1 (5 bases). Germline loops: CDR1 MNHEY, CDR2 SVGAGI. V was cut by 4 bases and J by 10 bases, with 14 bases left in between. This CDR3 spans 14 amino acids. For the CDR3, the DNA is TGTGCCAGCAGTTCTGGGGCAGGATGGTCACCCCTCCACTTT. Amino acids: CASSSGAGWSPLHF.

The CDR3 DNA is TGCGCCAGCAGGGGACAGGGGACACGGAGGGGAACTACTAGCACAGATACGCAGTATTTT. Its protein product is CASRGQGTRRGTTSTDTQYF. V gene TRBV5-1 combines with J gene TRBJ2-3; 10 positions agree with TRBD1. The CDR3 has 20 amino acids. The V segment lost 5 bases and the J segment 0 bases; nucleotides outside the gene matches: 18. The germline gives CDR1 SGHRS, CDR2 YFSETQ.

The chain couples TRBV30 to TRBJ2-1, with D perhaps TRBD1 (7 bases). CDR1 is GTSNPN and CDR2 is SVGIG in the germline V gene (reference sequence). Trimming cost V 2 bases and J 7 bases, with 12 bases left between them. CDR3 length equals 13 residues. CDR3 coding DNA: TGTGCCTGGAGTCTACAGGGGAGGAATGAGCAGTTCTTC. It translates to CAWSLQGRNEQFF.

CDR3 protein: CASSYGRPNYGYTF. The DNA of the CDR3 is TGTGCCAGCAGTTACGGGCGACCCAACTATGGCTACACCTTC. The J gene is TRBJ1-2, the V gene TRBV6-5; D remains ambiguous. The CDR3 spans 14 residues. CDR1 and CDR2 (germline): MNHEY, SVGAGI. Trimming removed 2 bases at V and 2 bases at J, with 9 bases between.

V is TRBV5-4 and J is TRBJ1-4; D is uncertain. CDR1 and CDR2 from the germline V gene are SGHNT and YYREEE (reference sequence). Trimming took off 3 bases at V and 8 bases at J, with 17 bases between the two ends. This CDR3 is built from 15 residues. The CDR3 spells CASSSLKDGREKLFF. For the CDR3, the DNA is TGTGCCAGCAGCTCCCTAAAGGACGGTAGAGAAAAACTGTTTTTT. The variable domain in full, with the rest retrieved from reference TRBV5-4 and TRBJ1-4, is ETGVTQSPTHLIKTRGQQVTLRCSSQSGHNTVSWYQQALGQGPQFIFQYYREEENGRGNFPPRFSGLQFPNYSSELNVNALELDDSALYLCASSSLKDGREKLFFGSGTQLSVL.

The chain combines TRBV6-5 with TRBJ1-2; D remains unclear. Trimming shortened V by 8 bases and J by 7 bases, and 14 bases separated the two germline ends. The germline V gene has CDR1 MNHEY and CDR2 SVGAGI. This CDR3 is built from 12 residues. As DNA, the CDR3 is TGTGCCAGCCTATCCCGGGGAGGTGGCTACACCTTC. Its protein product is CASLSRGGGYTF.

The gene calls are TRBV19 and TRBJ2-7; 7 bases agree with TRBD2. This CDR3 has 8 amino acids. The V gene's germline CDR1 is LNHDA and CDR2 SQIVND (reference sequence). V lost 8 bases and J lost 12; bases outside the gene matches: 1. The CDR3 spells CASGGGYF. CDR3 in DNA: TGTGCCAGTGGGGGGGGGTACTTC.

This chain uses TRBV6-5 with TRBJ2-5; D call uncertain. Trimming removed 6 bases from V and 5 bases from J, with 13 bases in between. The CDR3 is 13 residues long. Germline CDR1 MNHEY, CDR2 SVGAGI. CDR3 nucleotide sequence: TGTGCCAGCAGACGAACACGTGGGGAGACCCAGTACTTC. Translated: CASRRTRGETQYF.

The V call is TRBV6-6, the J call TRBJ2-5; D remains ambiguous. Trimming removed 0 bases at V and 5 bases at J, with 10 bases between. The CDR3 consists of 14 residues. From germline, CDR1 is MNHNY and CDR2 SVGAGI (reference sequence). The CDR3 sequence is CASSYSSGGETQYF. DNA for the CDR3: TGTGCCAGCAGTTACTCCTCAGGCGGCGAGACCCAGTACTTC.